Below, 18 T cell receptor beta chains from the same sample are listed, as sequenced in a study of blood T cell repertoires in COVID-19. The table came from immunoSEQ multiplex PCR; TCRdb's copy has only in-frame clones and leaves some out. The data contain about 150,000 clones, under 90% of them singletons. Sequenced input: peripheral blood. The receptors come from a woman aged 55-70 years with active or convalescent COVID-19.

The chain combines TRBV10-1 with TRBJ2-3; TRBD2 aligns across 10 bases. V was clipped by 5 bases and J by 4 bases; unmatched bases: 6. CDR3 length equals 15 residues. Germline CDR1 and CDR2: WNHNN and SYGVQD (reference sequence). DNA of the CDR3: TGCGCCAGCAGTAATAGCGGGGGGTTCTCAGATACGCAGTATTTT. Residues: CASSNSGGFSDTQYF.

This clone was seen once. The V gene is TRBV6-2 or TRBV6-3, the J gene TRBJ1-1; possibly TRBD1 for D (6 bases). Germline lookup yields CDR1 MNHEY and CDR2 SVGEGT. V was pared by 4 bases and J by 7 bases, with 10 bases between. The length of the CDR3 is 12 residues. In nucleotides, the CDR3 is TGTGCCAGCAGTTCCTGGGACATTGAAGCTTTCTTT. Its translation is CASSSWDIEAFF.

The chain combines TRBV11-3 with TRBJ1-1; no clear D. The germline gives CDR1 SGHNT, CDR2 YENEEA. This CDR3 comprises 13 residues. Trimming cost V 6 bases and J 5 bases, with 13 bases left between them. The CDR3 sequence is CASSTALGTEAFF. The CDR3 DNA sequence: TGTGCCAGCAGTACAGCCTTAGGAACTGAAGCTTTCTTT. Variable domain in full (rest from reference TRBV11-3 and TRBJ1-1): EAGVVQSPRYKIIEKKQPVAFWCNPISGHNTLYWYLQNLGQGPELLIRYENEEAVDDSQLPKDRFSAERLKGVDSTLKIQPAELGDSAVYLCASSTALGTEAFFGQGTRLTVV.

This chain connects TRBV7-6 to TRBJ2-7; 8 nucleotides match TRBD2. Germline CDR1 reads SGHVS; CDR2 reads FNYEAQ. The trim removed 0 bases at V and 7 bases at J, leaving 11 bases unmatched. This CDR3 is 16 amino acids long. This CDR3 is CASSLAIAGSSGEQYF. As DNA, the CDR3 is TGTGCCAGCAGCTTAGCTATAGCGGGGTCCTCGGGTGAGCAGTACTTC.

The chain is built from TRBV24-1 and TRBJ1-3, with D unresolved. Germline CDR1 and CDR2: KGHDR and SFDVKD. This CDR3 comprises 16 residues. V was clipped by 2 bases and J by 0 bases, with 10 bases between them. DNA for the CDR3: TGTGCCACCAGTGATTCCCGCGGTTACTCTGGAAACACCATATATTTT. Translating it yields CATSDSRGYSGNTIYF.

This clone was seen a single time. The chain is built from TRBV10-2 and TRBJ2-1, with D maybe TRBD2 (6 bases). There are 11 residues in the CDR3. Germline loops: CDR1 WSHSY, CDR2 SAAADI. Trimming shortened V by 6 bases and J by 6 bases, and 6 bases separated the two germline ends. CDR3 loop: CASRGGNEQFF. As DNA, the CDR3 is TGCGCCAGCAGGGGGGGCAATGAGCAGTTCTTC.

This clone has a single count. The rearrangement links TRBV3-1 (or the pseudogene TRBV3-2) to TRBJ1-4; 8 nucleotides match TRBD1. The germline V gene has CDR1 LGHDT and CDR2 YNNKEL (reference sequence). The trim removed 0 bases at V and 8 bases at J, leaving 11 bases unmatched. The CDR3 is made up of 17 amino acids. The CDR3 nucleotides are TGTGCCAGCAGCCAAGATATCCGGACAGGGACGAGGGAAAAACTGTTTTTT. It encodes CASSQDIRTGTREKLFF.

V usage is TRBV27 and J usage is TRBJ1-1; D is ambiguous. The CDR3 runs to 13 residues. Germline V gene lookup returns CDR1 MNHEY and CDR2 SMNVEV (reference sequence). In DNA, the CDR3 is TGTGCTTCCGTACTCCCTATCGACACTGAAGCTTTCTTT. Its translation: CASVLPIDTEAFF.

The chain combines TRBV5-1 with TRBJ1-1; 11 bases match TRBD1. J gave up 4 bases and V 4 bases, and 6 bases lay outside the gene matches. Germline lookup yields CDR1 SGHRS and CDR2 YFSETQ. This CDR3 has 15 residues. The CDR3, as DNA: TGCGCCAGCAGCGCCTTCGGGACAGGGGGCACTGAAGCTTTCTTT. It codes for CASSAFGTGGTEAFF.

V gene TRBV5-6 combines with J gene TRBJ1-2; 7 bases are a match to TRBD1. Trimming at V came to 0 bases and at J to 7 bases, leaving 12 bases not matched to a gene. The germline CDR1 and CDR2 sequences are SGHDT and YYEEEE. This CDR3 is 16 amino acids long. The CDR3 DNA follows: TGTGCCAGCAGCTTGGGTCCAGGGGGAACGGGAAGTGGCTACACCTTC. This gives the protein CASSLGPGGTGSGYTF.

This chain uses TRBV30 with TRBJ2-7; TRBD2 matches at 7 bases. CDR1 is GTSNPN and CDR2 is SVGIG in the germline V gene (reference sequence). The V and J ends lost 4 bases and 6 bases, in that order; junction bases with no gene match: 12. The CDR3 is 14 residues long. The CDR3 is CAWNSGRAEGEQYF. CDR3 sequence (DNA): TGTGCCTGGAATTCAGGGAGGGCCGAGGGCGAGCAGTACTTC.

For the CDR3, the DNA is TGTGCCAGCAGCTTGGTGGAGCGTAGCTCCTACGAGCAGTACTTC. It translates to CASSLVERSSYEQYF. The chain recombines TRBV5-4 with TRBJ2-7; no reliable D call. This CDR3 comprises 15 residues. V lost 0 bases and J lost 0, with 10 bases in between. Per the germline V gene, CDR1 is SGHNT and CDR2 is YYREEE (reference sequence). Complete variable domain (other parts from reference TRBV5-4 and TRBJ2-7): ETGVTQSPTHLIKTRGQQVTLRCSSQSGHNTVSWYQQALGQGPQFIFQYYREEENGRGNFPPRFSGLQFPNYSSELNVNALELDDSALYLCASSLVERSSYEQYFGPGTRLTVT.

This clone was seen a handful of times. V is TRBV28 and J is TRBJ2-5, with 10 bases identical to TRBD2. This CDR3 has 17 residues. V lost 4 bases, J lost 3 bases, and 11 bases stayed unmatched. Germline values: CDR1 MDHEN, CDR2 SYDVKM. CDR3 loop: CASSYVMLAGEKETQYF. CDR3 nucleotides: TGTGCCAGCAGTTATGTTATGCTAGCGGGAGAAAAAGAGACCCAGTACTTC.

This clone was seen a few times. The V and J genes are TRBV6-2 or TRBV6-3 and TRBJ2-2, with D possibly TRBD2 on 6 matching bases. CDR3 size: 16 residues. The germline CDR1 and CDR2 sequences are MNHEY and SVGEGT. Trimming stripped 0 bases from V and 3 bases from J, with 11 bases between. This chain's CDR3 is CASSYSPGLHTGELFF. DNA of the CDR3: TGTGCCAGCAGTTACTCGCCGGGACTTCACACCGGGGAGCTGTTTTTT.

In DNA, the CDR3 is TGTGCCAGCAGCAAGGGGAGGGAAGAGTCCTACACCTTC. It is translated as CASSKGREESYTF. This chain connects TRBV9 to TRBJ1-2, with D possibly matching TRBD1 (5 bases). Trimming took off 4 bases at V and 10 bases at J, with 17 bases between the two ends. The germline V gene has CDR1 SGDLS and CDR2 YYNGEE. The CDR3 sequence is 13 residues long.

The chain combines TRBV21-1 with TRBJ2-7; TRBD1 is the table's D call and was not checked against the DNA. TRBV21-1 is a pseudogene segment. The CDR3 has 12 amino acids. CDR3 residues: CASSKALLGQYV. As DNA, the CDR3 is TGTGCCAGCAGCAAAGCGCTTTTGGGCCAGTACGTC.

This sequence joins TRBV19 and TRBJ1-1; maybe TRBD1 (6 bases). The CDR3 length is 14 residues. Per germline, CDR1 LNHDA and CDR2 SQIVND (reference sequence). V lost 4 bases to trimming and J lost 3 bases, with 12 bases between them. The CDR3 DNA reads as TGTGCCAGTAGTAAGGACAGTTATTACACTGAAGCTTTCTTT. Its translation is CASSKDSYYTEAFF.

This chain uses TRBV24-1 with TRBJ2-1; the match to TRBD2 covers 8 bases. J gave up 3 bases and V 1 base, and 4 bases lay outside the gene matches. Germline V gives CDR1 KGHDR, CDR2 SFDVKD. This CDR3 comprises 16 residues. CDR3: CATSDFAGRDYNEQFF. Here the CDR3 DNA reads TGTGCCACCAGTGATTTTGCCGGGAGGGACTACAATGAGCAGTTCTTC.